The T cell receptor beta chain under discussion was sequenced for a study of T-cell reconstitution after alpha-beta-depleted transplantation in children. Preparation of the TCRbeta library used unique molecular identifiers. TCRdb recomputed calls from the PCR reads with MiXCR, one row per CDR3 protein. The repertoire includes approximately 400,000 distinct CDR3 sequences, 11% of them detected once, and about 5% sits in the top ten. V was trimmed by 6 bases and J by 4 bases, leaving 12 bases between them. This CDR3 spans 12 amino acids. Germline CDR1 reads DFQATT; CDR2 reads SNEGSKA (reference sequence).

The V gene is TRBV20-1, the J gene TRBJ1-2; TRBD1 is a possible D gene (6 bases). The clonotype originates from a human donor who donated a stem cell graft to a child with acute myeloid leukemia. Sequenced material: PBMCs from the stem cell graft donor, taken from the stem cell graft. CDR3 sequence (DNA): TGCAGTGCCCCCTCGGACAGCTATGGCTACACCTTC. Amino acid sequence: CSAPSDSYGYTF.